Following are 10 T cell receptor beta chains from one sample sequenced in a study of beta chain features in type 1 diabetes. TCRB transcripts that were expressed got sequenced, as all of the isolated RNA had been reverse transcribed. Only in-frame clones appear in the TCRdb table, and some are missing; sequencing was by immunoSEQ multiplex PCR. Of 120,000 to 150,000 clones listed, about 13% are singletons. For these TCRs, the target antigens are not known. Study-level results: Among patients with Type 1 diabetes, TCRB CDR3s were moderately but significantly shorter in every one of the four CD4+ subsets.

Sample: central memory CD4+ T cells from blood. These receptors were obtained from a man younger than 35 with type 1 diabetes.

CDR3 in amino acids: CASSQETGQGTGRQFF. Written as DNA, the CDR3 is TGTGCCAGCAGCCAAGAGACGGGACAGGGGACCGGAAGGCAGTTCTTC. The J gene is TRBJ2-1, the V gene TRBV4-2; 10 bases align to TRBD1. Trimming took 0 bases from V and 12 from J; bases not matched to a gene: 11. Germline V gene data show CDR1 as LGHNA and CDR2 as YNFKEQ. The CDR3 consists of 16 residues.

Comments on this clone: The sample holds other DNA sequences that translate to the same CDR3. The chain employs TRBV30 and TRBJ2-7; 7 positions match TRBD1. Germline V gene sequence: CDR1 GTSNPN, CDR2 SVGIG (reference sequence). The CDR3 length is 12 residues. The junction had 3 bases not matched to a gene; V was cut back by 5 bases and J by 2 bases. The CDR3 is CAWGGQPYEQYF. The CDR3, as DNA: TGTGCCTGGGGGGGACAGCCCTACGAGCAGTACTTC.

This chain joins TRBV5-1 and TRBJ2-1, with 8 bases aligning to TRBD1. The CDR3 loop spans 15 amino acids. The germline V gene encodes CDR1 SGHRS and CDR2 YFSETQ. The V gene end was trimmed by 3 bases and the J gene end by 7 bases; junction bases not matched to a gene: 9. In DNA form, the CDR3 reads TGCGCCAGCAGCTCCGGACAGGGTCAGGTTAATGAGCAGTTCTTC. It encodes CASSSGQGQVNEQFF.

The chain has TRBV30 and TRBJ1-1; D might be TRBD1 (5 bases). V lost 4 bases, J lost 1 base, and 10 bases lay in between. Germline V gene sequence: CDR1 GTSNPN, CDR2 SVGIG (reference sequence). This CDR3 is built from 13 residues. CDR3 in amino acids: CAWKLDRNTEAFF. Here the CDR3 DNA reads TGTGCCTGGAAGCTCGACAGGAACACTGAAGCTTTCTTT.

The genes are TRBV5-1 and TRBJ2-7, with a tentative D call TRBD1 (6 bases). The V and J ends lost 0 bases and 3 bases respectively, with 10 bases between them. This CDR3 is built from 14 residues. Germline V lookup: CDR1 SGHRS, CDR2 YFSETQ. CDR3 nucleotides: TGCGCCAGCAGCTTGGTTTCAGGGGACTACGAGCAGTACTTC. Its protein is CASSLVSGDYEQYF. Looking up the rest from reference TRBV5-1 and TRBJ2-7 gives the full variable domain: KAGVTQTPRYLIKTRGQQVTLSCSPISGHRSVSWYQQTPGQGLQFLFEYFSETQRNKGNFPGRFSGRQFSNSRSEMNVSTLELGDSALYLCASSLVSGDYEQYFGPGTRLTVT.

In its sample, this clone was seen a few times. The chain is built from TRBV19 and TRBJ2-5, with TRBD2 matching over 10 bases. Unmatched junction bases numbered 8, after V lost 3 bases and J lost 4 bases. The CDR3 loop spans 16 amino acids. Germline lookup yields CDR1 LNHDA and CDR2 SQIVND (reference sequence). The CDR3 sequence is CASSIFLAGARETQYF. The CDR3 bases are TGTGCCAGTAGTATCTTCCTAGCGGGGGCGAGAGAGACCCAGTACTTC.

The chain joins TRBV11-3 to TRBJ2-3; 7 bases are shared with TRBD2. This CDR3 is built from 17 residues. The germline V gene has CDR1 SGHNT and CDR2 YENEEA. V shed 2 bases, J shed 7 bases, and the junction held 15 bases outside the gene matches. The CDR3 spells CASSLPKMLAVSYTQYF. As DNA, the CDR3 is TGTGCCAGCAGCTTACCCAAGATGCTAGCGGTTTCGTATACGCAGTATTTT.

As for this clone: This may be a read error: a much more frequent sequence differs by one nucleotide. The rearrangement links TRBV15 to TRBJ1-5, with 10 bases identical to TRBD1. CDR3 length: 16 residues. The V gene end was trimmed by 1 base and the J gene end by 7 bases; junction bases not matched to a gene: 7. Germline CDR1 and CDR2: LNHNV and YYDKDF (reference sequence). Here the CDR3 DNA reads TGTGCCACCAGCAGAGGAACCGGGACAGGGGAGCAGCCCCAGCATTTT. Its translation is CATSRGTGTGEQPQHF.

This clone showed up just a few times. V usage is TRBV2 and J usage is TRBJ2-1; D may be TRBD1 or TRBD2 (5 bases each). Germline V gene lookup returns CDR1 SNHLY and CDR2 FYNNEI. V was pared by 6 bases and J by 0 bases, with 18 bases between. This CDR3 spans 17 amino acids. CDR3 in amino acids: CASSKMGTTNSYNEQFF. In DNA form, the CDR3 reads TGTGCCAGCAGCAAAATGGGGACGACGAACTCCTACAATGAGCAGTTCTTC.

The chain recombines TRBV18 with TRBJ2-3; either TRBD1 or TRBD2 may fit D (5 bases each). The length of the CDR3 is 15 residues. V lost 6 bases, J lost 1 base, and 14 bases lay in between. CDR1 is KGHSH, CDR2 LQKENI, per germline. CDR3 bases: TGTGCCAGCTCCCTGGGCCAGGGAGGCACAGATACGCAGTATTTT. This encodes CASSLGQGGTDTQYF.